Here is one T cell receptor beta chain with its context. This CDR3 spans 13 amino acids. Trimming pared 8 bases from V and 6 bases from J, leaving 11 bases between. Germline V gives CDR1 MNHEY, CDR2 SVGAGI. This specimen comes from a study of blood T cell repertoires in COVID-19. TCRdb's copy holds only in-frame clones and misses some; the assay was immunoSEQ multiplex PCR. The sample includes 190,000 or so clones, just under 90% of them seen just once. This TCR was recovered from a man between 60 and 70 years old who had recovered from COVID-19. This chain connects TRBV6-5 to TRBJ1-6; D remains unclear. The sequenced sample consisted of peripheral blood. The CDR3 loop is CASCPGANSPLHF. The CDR3 DNA is TGTGCCAGCTGCCCGGGTGCTAATTCACCCCTCCACTTT.